A selection of T cell receptor beta chains follows, all from one sample in a study of blood T cell repertoires in COVID-19. Sequenced by immunoSEQ multiplex PCR; TCRdb stores in-frame clones only, minus some. The sample carries about 180,000 clones, roughly four fifths recorded once. The sequencing input was peripheral blood. These receptors were obtained from a woman between 65 and 79 years old with COVID-19, enrolled during active disease. Both conserved end residues are part of each CDR3. The D gene is left open where the match is weak. The listing skips clone size in some rows; elsewhere it reads once, few, many or a size class.

TRBJ1-4 once - TRBV4-3 TGCGCCAGCAGCCAAGACGTGGCGGGGAAGGAAAAACTGTTTTTT CASSQDVAGKEKLFF
TRBJ2-7 - - TRBV19 TGTGCCAGTAGTATTGGTCTACAGGCAACCTACGAGCAGTACTTC CASSIGLQATYEQYF
TRBJ1-3 - TRBD1 TRBV18 TGTGCCAGCTCACCATTAGACAGGGCGAACTCTGGAAACACCATATATTTT CASSPLDRANSGNTIYF
TRBJ2-3 - - TRBV19 TGTGCCAGTAGGTCTCTTTCAGGTATCACAGATACGCAGTATTTT CASRSLSGITDTQYF
TRBJ2-2 - - TRBV18 TGTGCCAGCTCACCAGAAACGGGAGTAACCGGGGAGCTGTTTTTT CASSPETGVTGELFF
TRBJ2-5 - - TRBV18 TGTGCCAGCTCTCTTTTATTCCAAGAGACCCAGTACTTC CASSLLFQETQYF
TRBJ2-1 - - TRBV30 TGTGCCTGGACCCCGGCGCGGGCCTTTAACAATGAGCAGTTCTTC CAWTPARAFNNEQFF
TRBJ2-1 - - TRBV24-1 TGTGCCACCAGTCACAGCCCGACAGTCAATGAGCAGTTCTTC CATSHSPTVNEQFF
TRBJ1-2 - - TRBV29-1 TGCAGCGTTGCGGGGGCGGGGGAGAAAAACTATGGCTACACCTTC CSVAGAGEKNYGYTF
TRBJ2-7 - - TRBV5-1 TGCGCCAGCAGGTTCTCAAGCGGAAGCTCCTACGAGCAGTACTTC CASRFSSGSSYEQYF
TRBJ1-2 - - TRBV5-4 TGTGCCAGCAGGGCCGGGGGGCGGGTTGGCTACACCTTC CASRAGGRVGYTF
TRBJ1-4 - - TRBV2 TGTGCCAGCAGTGAGGGGGATACCGGGAGTGAAAAACTGTTTTTT CASSEGDTGSEKLFF
TRBJ2-3 - TRBD2 TRBV5-1 TGCGCCAGTAAACTAGCGGGGCAGGGGGATACGCAGTATTTT CASKLAGQGDTQYF
TRBJ2-2 - TRBD2 TRBV7-2 TGTGCCAGCAGCTTAGTGGGGGGGACCGCCGGGGAGCTGTTTTTT CASSLVGGTAGELFF
TRBJ2-2 - - TRBV19 TGTGCCAGTGGGCAGGAGACTACGAACACCGGGGAGCTGTTTTTT CASGQETTNTGELFF
TRBJ2-2 - TRBD2 TRBV18 TGTGCCAGCTCACCCGGACTAGCGGTGAACACCGGGGAGCTGTTTTTT CASSPGLAVNTGELFF
TRBJ2-2 - - TRBV4-3 TGCGCCAGCAGTTATGACTCGAACACCGGGGAGCTGTTTTTT CASSYDSNTGELFF
TRBJ1-2 - - TRBV28 TGTGCCAGCAGTTTAATCTCACAGGTCGAAGCTAACTATGGCTACACCTTC CASSLISQVEANYGYTF
TRBJ2-1 - - TRBV6-5 TGTGCCAGCAGTTACCTACCTAGTGAGAAGAATGAGCAGTTCTTC CASSYLPSEKNEQFF
TRBJ2-7 - - TRBV11-2 TGTGCCAGCAGCTTAGATACCTACGAGCAGTACTTC CASSLDTYEQYF
TRBJ1-2 medium-sized - TRBV7-9 TGTGCCAGCAGTCTTGAGGGTTACAAAAACTATGGCTACACCTTC CASSLEGYKNYGYTF
TRBJ2-3 - - TRBV11-3 TGTGCCAGCAGCTTAGGACGGCGGGCTAGCGCCACAGATACGCAGTATTTT CASSLGRRASATDTQYF
TRBJ1-1 few - TRBV18 TGTGCCAGCTCACCCCGAAGTGGACAGAGGAACACTGAAGCTTTCTTT CASSPRSGQRNTEAFF